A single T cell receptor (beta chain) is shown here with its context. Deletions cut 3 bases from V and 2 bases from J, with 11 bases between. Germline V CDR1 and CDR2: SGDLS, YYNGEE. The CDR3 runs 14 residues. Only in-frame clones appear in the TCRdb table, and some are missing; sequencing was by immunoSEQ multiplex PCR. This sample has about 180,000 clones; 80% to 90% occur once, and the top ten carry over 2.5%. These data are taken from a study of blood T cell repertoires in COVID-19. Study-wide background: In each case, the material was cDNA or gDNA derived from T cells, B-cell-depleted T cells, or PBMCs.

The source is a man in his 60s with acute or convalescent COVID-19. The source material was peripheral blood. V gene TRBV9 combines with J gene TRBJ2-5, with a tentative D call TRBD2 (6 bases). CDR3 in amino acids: CASSAGTPQETQYF. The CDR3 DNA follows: TGTGCCAGCAGCGCCGGGACTCCGCAAGAGACCCAGTACTTC.